Each of the 12 T cell receptor beta chains below was sequenced from the same sample in a study of blood T cell repertoires in COVID-19. Sequencing was performed with immunoSEQ multiplex PCR; in TCRdb, only in-frame clones are kept and a portion is missing. The top ten clones hold more than 1.5% of a sample with under 250,000 clones, roughly 89% of them seen once. The specimen was peripheral blood. These receptors were collected from a woman aged 40 to 50 who had recovered from COVID-19.

Concerning this clone: The sample contains more than one DNA sequence encoding this CDR3. The chain recombines TRBV18 with TRBJ1-4, with 7 nucleotides matching TRBD1. The CDR3 loop spans 15 amino acids. V dropped 2 bases and J dropped 1; count of bases not matched to a gene: 1. Germline loops: CDR1 KGHSH, CDR2 LQKENI. DNA of the CDR3: TGTGCCAGCTCACCAAGACAGGGAACTAATGAAAAACTGTTTTTT. Amino acid sequence: CASSPRQGTNEKLFF.

The chain carries TRBV28 and TRBJ1-5, with unresolved D. CDR3 size: 13 residues. CDR1 MDHEN and CDR2 SYDVKM come from the germline V gene. V lost 5 bases and J lost 6, with 11 bases in between. CDR3 bases: TGTGCCAGCAGTCCACCTTCGGGTCAGCCCCAGCATTTT. It specifies CASSPPSGQPQHF. Full variable domain (missing parts from reference TRBV28 and TRBJ1-5): DVKVTQSSRYLVKRTGEKVFLECVQDMDHENMFWYRQDPGLGLRLIYFSYDVKMKEKGDIPEGYSVSREKKERFSLILESASTNQTSMYLCASSPPSGQPQHFGDGTRLSIL.

The chain links TRBV4-2 to TRBJ1-2, with D unclear. Trimming took 0 bases from V and 8 from J, leaving 10 bases between them. CDR3 length: 13 residues. Germline-derived CDR1 and CDR2 are LGHNA and YNFKEQ. CDR3 bases: TGTGCCAGCAGCCAAGATGTCCTTGAGGGCTACACCTTC. Its protein is CASSQDVLEGYTF.

This chain links TRBV5-4 with TRBJ1-6; D gene unclear. V was cut by 4 bases and J by 6 bases, with 14 bases left in between. Germline CDR1 and CDR2: SGHNT and YYREEE (reference sequence). This CDR3 is built from 15 residues. CDR3 region: CASSPGRGGNSPLHF. The CDR3 bases are TGTGCCAGCAGCCCCGGACGAGGAGGTAATTCACCCCTCCACTTT. The full variable domain, its missing parts supplied by reference TRBV5-4 and TRBJ1-6, is ETGVTQSPTHLIKTRGQQVTLRCSSQSGHNTVSWYQQALGQGPQFIFQYYREEENGRGNFPPRFSGLQFPNYSSELNVNALELDDSALYLCASSPGRGGNSPLHFGNGTRLTVT.

The chain recombines TRBV4-1 with TRBJ1-2; TRBD1 agrees at 8 bases. The germline CDR1 and CDR2 sequences are MGHRA and YSYEKL. The ends lost 4 bases at V and 3 bases at J; junction bases unmatched: 10. This CDR3 is 16 amino acids long. As DNA, the CDR3 is TGCGCCAGCAGCCGAAAAATGCAGGACAGGGACTATGGCTACACCTTC. Protein product: CASSRKMQDRDYGYTF.

The V gene is TRBV6-5, the J gene TRBJ2-2, with D tentatively TRBD1 (6 bases). V lost 2 bases and J lost 1, with 8 bases in between. There are 15 residues in the CDR3. Germline CDR1 reads MNHEY; CDR2 reads SVGAGI. The CDR3 region is CASSYGTKNTGELFF. DNA of the CDR3: TGTGCCAGCAGTTACGGGACAAAGAACACCGGGGAGCTGTTTTTT.

The genes are TRBV27 and TRBJ1-2; 11 positions match TRBD1. Germline values: CDR1 MNHEY, CDR2 SMNVEV (reference sequence). This CDR3 is 16 amino acids long. Losses at the gene ends were 1 base for V and 4 bases for J; bases not matched to a gene: 5. The CDR3 sequence is CASSLYPGTGGYGYTF. CDR3 DNA: TGTGCCAGCAGTTTATATCCCGGGACAGGGGGCTATGGCTACACCTTC.

The rearrangement joins TRBV7-2 to TRBJ1-3; 7 bases fit TRBD1. The CDR3 consists of 15 residues. CDR1 and CDR2 from the germline V gene are SGHTA and FQGNSA. The trim removed 0 bases at V and 2 bases at J, leaving 1 base unmatched. The CDR3 nucleotides read TGTGCCAGCAGCTTAGCAGACAGGGCTGGAAACACCATATATTTT. The encoded protein is CASSLADRAGNTIYF.

The V gene is TRBV9, the J gene TRBJ1-1, with no clear D. V was cut by 0 bases and J by 8 bases, with 11 bases left in between. Germline values: CDR1 SGDLS, CDR2 YYNGEE. The CDR3 length is 13 residues. CDR3 bases: TGTGCCAGCAGCGTAGCGGGGAGTTTAGAAGCTTTCTTT. It yields the protein CASSVAGSLEAFF.

This chain uses TRBV10-3 with TRBJ1-1; 8 bases fit TRBD1. The ends lost 2 bases at V and 7 bases at J; junction bases unmatched: 9. CDR3 length equals 15 residues. Germline V CDR1 and CDR2: ENHRY, SYGVKD. CDR3: CAISENSGQGDEAFF. As DNA, the CDR3 is TGTGCCATCAGTGAGAATTCTGGACAGGGAGATGAAGCTTTCTTT.

The V gene is TRBV7-9, the J gene TRBJ1-2; D unclear. This CDR3 has 14 amino acids. V was clipped by 1 base and J by 2 bases, with 8 bases between them. The germline CDR1 and CDR2 sequences are SEHNR and FQNEAQ (reference sequence). CDR3 sequence: CASSLGLLNYGYTF. DNA of the CDR3: TGTGCCAGCAGCTTAGGACTGCTCAACTATGGCTACACCTTC. Filled out from reference TRBV7-9 and TRBJ1-2, the complete variable domain reads DTGVSQNPRHKITKRGQNVTFRCDPISEHNRLYWYRQTLGQGPEFLTYFQNEAQLEKSRLLSDRFSAERPKGSFSTLEIQRTEQGDSAMYLCASSLGLLNYGYTFGSGTRLTVV.

V gene TRBV5-1 combines with J gene TRBJ2-1, with 9 bases that match TRBD1. CDR1 SGHRS and CDR2 YFSETQ come from the germline V gene. The CDR3 extends over 14 amino acids. V gave up 4 bases and J gave up 9 bases; unmatched junction bases: 8. The CDR3, as DNA: TGCGCCAGCAGCGGAAGGGACAGGGTGGGTGAGCAGTTCTTC. Amino acid sequence: CASSGRDRVGEQFF.